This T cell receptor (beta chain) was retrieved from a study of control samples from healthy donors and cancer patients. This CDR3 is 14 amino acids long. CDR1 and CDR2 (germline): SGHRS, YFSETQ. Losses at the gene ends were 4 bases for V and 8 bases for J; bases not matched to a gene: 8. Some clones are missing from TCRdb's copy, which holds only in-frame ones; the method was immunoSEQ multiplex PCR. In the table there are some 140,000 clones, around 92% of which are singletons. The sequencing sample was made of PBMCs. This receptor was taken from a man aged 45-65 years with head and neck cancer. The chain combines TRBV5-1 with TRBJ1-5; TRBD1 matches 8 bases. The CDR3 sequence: CASSVQGGGEPQHF. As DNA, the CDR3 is TGCGCCAGCAGCGTACAGGGGGGTGGTGAGCCCCAGCATTTT.